These 28 T cell receptor beta chains came from one sample sequenced in a study of CD8+CD57+ T cells in acquired aplastic anemia. Profiling of TCR beta VDJ combinations and CDR3 sequences used genomic DNA as template. Via MiXCR, TCRdb re-called the reads, giving one row per CDR3 protein. The sample records 200,000 to 300,000 distinct CDR3 sequences, around 82% being singletons. Before being chosen for sequencing, patients had shown CD8+CD57+ cell expansion by flow cytometry. Specimen: sorted CD4+, CD8+, or CD8+CD57+ T cells (not recorded which) from PBMCs. These receptors all stem from a human donor with aplastic anemia.

This chain joins TRBV7-2 and TRBJ2-7; D perhaps matches TRBD1 (6 bases). CDR3 length equals 15 residues. Trimming removed 0 bases from V and 13 bases from J, with 22 bases in between. Germline CDR1 SGHTA, CDR2 FQGNSA. The CDR3 protein is CASSLAQGTYSEYYV. The DNA of the CDR3 is TGTGCCAGCAGCTTAGCGCAGGGGACCTATTCCGAGTATTACGTC.

On this clonotype: This CDR3 is missing its conserved last phenylalanine or tryptophan, likely due to a read error. The DNA is left out, because the CDR3 cannot be placed on it with certainty; the CDR3 is given as TCRdb lists it. The chain couples TRBV7-8 to TRBJ2-3; TRBD2 is the table's D call and was not checked against the DNA. The CDR3 is 13 residues long, ends included. CDR1 is SGHVS, CDR2 FQNEAQ, per germline. CDR3: CASRDVAGGTDSL.

This rearrangement joins TRBV29-1 to TRBJ1-2; D is unresolved. The CDR3 is made up of 12 amino acids. Trimming cost V 7 bases and J 5 bases, with 14 bases left between them. Germline V gene lookup returns CDR1 SQVTM and CDR2 ANQGSEA. CDR3 bases: TGCAGCGACCCGACCCCGGGGTATGGCTACACCTTC. Protein product: CSDPTPGYGYTF.

Here the CDR3 DNA reads TGTGCCAGCAGTTTCACCGGGGGCTCCGACTATGGCTACTTC. Amino acids: CASSFTGGSDYGYF. The chain employs TRBV7-2 and TRBJ2-7; D is perhaps TRBD1 or TRBD2 (6 bases each). The germline gives CDR1 SGHTA, CDR2 FQGNSA. The CDR3 consists of 14 residues. Trimming pared 6 bases from V and 13 bases from J, leaving 25 bases between.

The genes are TRBV7-3 and TRBJ2-1, with a weak D call TRBD2 (7 bases). The CDR3 covers 16 residues. V was pared by 6 bases and J by 11 bases, with 26 bases between. The germline gives CDR1 SGHTA, CDR2 FQGTGA. In DNA, the CDR3 is TGTGCCAGCAGTTCTGGGGGGGCAAGGGGAGAGACCCAGCAGTTCTTC. It encodes CASSSGGARGETQQFF.

The rearrangement joins TRBV10-3 to TRBJ1-1; tentative D call: TRBD1 (6 bases). Germline-derived CDR1 and CDR2 are ENHRY and SYGVKD. V was pared by 10 bases and J by 1 base, with 13 bases between. The CDR3 sequence is 13 residues long. CDR3 amino acids: CATHQGKNTEAFF. The CDR3, as DNA: TGTGCCACGCACCAGGGGAAGAACACTGAAGCTTTCTTT.

As for this clonotype: The limits of the CDR3 on the DNA are not certain, so only TCRdb's listed CDR3 is given. V is TRBV2 and J is TRBJ2-7. Germline V gene sequence: CDR1 SNHLY, CDR2 FYNNEI. Ends included, the CDR3 has 15 residues. The CDR3 region is CASQSLTSYNEQFFV.

Notes on this clonotype: Compared with germline, one end of the junction differs, possibly owing to a read error. The rearrangement joins TRBV7-7 to TRBJ2-1; D unclear. The CDR3 runs to 13 residues. Germline-derived CDR1 and CDR2 are SSHAT and FNYEAQ (reference sequence). The DNA for the CDR3 is TGTGCCAGCAGCCCTGCCACGGTCGCAGAGACCACTTTC. Amino acids: CASSPATVAETTF.

Regarding this clonotype: The junction differs from germline at one of its ends, possibly a read error. The CDR3 DNA is TGTGCCAGCGGGTTCGCGGGAGGTCCTACGACGCATTTT. This codes for CASGFAGGPTTHF. The chain couples TRBV7-8 to TRBJ2-3; TRBD2 matches 8 bases. This CDR3 spans 13 amino acids. In germline, CDR1 is SGHVS, CDR2 FQNEAQ.

Note on this clonotype: The junction does not match germline at one end; this may be a read error. The chain's CDR3 is CASSQGSGGSDEQFF. CDR3 nucleotide sequence: TGCGCCAGCAGCCAAGGTAGCGGGGGGAGCGATGAGCAGTTCTTC. The V gene is TRBV7-9, the J gene TRBJ2-1, with 10 bases lining up with TRBD2. CDR1 is SEHNR and CDR2 is FQNEAQ in the germline V gene (reference sequence). The CDR3 is made up of 15 amino acids. The full variable domain, its missing parts supplied by reference TRBV7-9 and TRBJ2-1, is DTGVSQNPRHKITKRGQNVTFRCDPISEHNRLYWYRQTLGQGPEFLTYFQNEAQLEKSRLLSDRFSAERPKGSFSTLEIQRTEQGDSAMYLCASSQGSGGSDEQFFGPGTRLTVL.

In regard to this clonotype: The CDR3 carries no conserved terminal phenylalanine or tryptophan, so it likely arises from a read error. It is unclear where the CDR3 begins or ends on the DNA, so no DNA is shown, and the CDR3 is as TCRdb lists it. The J gene is TRBJ2-3, the V gene TRBV7-8; the D call TRBD2 from the table was never checked on the DNA. Looked up from germline, CDR1 is SGHVS and CDR2 is FQNEAQ. The CDR3 sequence runs 13 residues, both termini included. This CDR3 is CASSVGGADATHY.

V is TRBV9 and J is TRBJ2-1; 11 bases map to TRBD2. Losses at the gene ends were 4 bases for V and 3 bases for J; bases not matched to a gene: 15. CDR1 and CDR2 from the germline V gene are SGDLS and YYNGEE. This CDR3 region has 19 residues. CDR3 loop: CASSPGSTSGIYDYNEQFF. CDR3 DNA sequence: TGTGCCAGCAGCCCGGGGTCGACTAGCGGGATCTATGACTACAATGAGCAGTTCTTC.

CDR3 sequence (DNA): TGTGCCAGCAGCCTCGCTGAGCTCCCTTTTAATGAGCAGTACTTC. Its protein is CASSLAELPFNEQYF. The gene calls are TRBV7-2 and TRBJ2-7; D is ambiguous. Per germline, CDR1 SGHTA and CDR2 FQGNSA. This CDR3 contains 15 residues. Trimming left V 5 bases short and J 7 bases short, with 21 bases between.

This clonotype has just a few counts. The genes are TRBV10-3 and TRBJ2-1, with 10 nucleotides matching TRBD2. V was pared by 6 bases and J by 4 bases, with 6 bases of the junction left unmatched. The CDR3 contains 15 residues. CDR1 and CDR2 (germline): ENHRY, SYGVKD. This CDR3 is CAISGTSEQYNEQFF. CDR3 coding DNA: TGTGCCATCAGCGGGACTAGCGAACAATACAATGAGCAGTTCTTC.

Comment on this clonotype: The missing conserved phenylalanine or tryptophan at the end of this CDR3 makes a read error likely. The DNA is left out, because the CDR3 cannot be placed on it with certainty; the CDR3 is given as TCRdb lists it. The V and J genes are TRBV10-3 and TRBJ2-1; the table's TRBD2 call for D was not verified on the DNA. Per the germline V gene, CDR1 is ENHRY and CDR2 is SYGVKD. The CDR3 extends over 13 residues, inclusive of both ends. The CDR3 loop is CASRQGLVGNLSQ.

The chain recombines TRBV2 with TRBJ2-6; D is ambiguous. Trimming shortened V by 6 bases and J by 15 bases, and 27 bases separated the two germline ends. Germline V lookup: CDR1 SNHLY, CDR2 FYNNEI. This CDR3 contains 16 residues. The CDR3 loop is CASSFTDTYDARYLTF. CDR3 in DNA: TGTGCCAGCAGCTTTACCGACACCTACGACGCCCGCTACCTGACTTTC.

This clonotype was counted many times. This rearrangement joins TRBV5-6 to TRBJ1-2; no clear D. CDR3 length: 13 amino acids. V lost 0 bases, J lost 7 bases, and 10 bases lay in between. Germline lookup yields CDR1 SGHDT and CDR2 YYEEEE. In DNA, the CDR3 is TGTGCCAGCAGCTTGGAGCTGGCAGGTGGCTACACCTTC. Protein product: CASSLELAGGYTF.

CDR3 in DNA: TGTGCCAGCAGCTTGACAGGGGGCGCCGACTATGATTACTACACCTTC. It encodes CASSLTGGADYDYYTF. This rearrangement joins TRBV7-2 to TRBJ1-2; TRBD1 agrees at 10 bases. From germline, CDR1 is SGHTA and CDR2 FQGNSA. CDR3 length: 16 amino acids. V lost 3 bases to trimming and J lost 10 bases; unmatched junction nucleotides: 14.

Points on this clonotype: No conserved phenylalanine or tryptophan ends this CDR3, so it is likely a read error. The chain employs TRBV7-8 and TRBJ2-3; D is undetermined. CDR3 size: 11 residues. V dropped 5 bases and J dropped 11 bases, with 11 bases sitting between them. CDR1 and CDR2 (germline): SGHVS, FQNEAQ. CDR3 nucleotides: TGTGCCAGCAGCGCCGATGCAGAGCAGTATATT. The encoded protein is CASSADAEQYI.

There are a few counts of this clonotype. The V gene is TRBV19, the J gene TRBJ2-1; D is tentatively TRBD1 or TRBD2 (7 bases each). V lost 4 bases and J lost 7, with 17 bases in between. Germline V lookup: CDR1 LNHDA, CDR2 SQIVND (reference sequence). The CDR3 sequence is 15 residues long. The CDR3 DNA reads TGTGCCAGTAGTAGAGATAGCCAGGGGGGGAATGAGCAGTTCTTC. This codes for CASSRDSQGGNEQFF.

Comment on this clonotype: In this CDR3 the conserved last residue, phenylalanine or tryptophan, is missing, so a read error is likely. Because the CDR3's place on the DNA is in doubt, the DNA is left out and the CDR3 is given as listed by TCRdb. V gene TRBV24-1 combines with J gene TRBJ2-7. The germline V gene encodes CDR1 KGHDR and CDR2 SFDVKD. The CDR3 is made up of 14 amino acids, end residues included. The CDR3 sequence is CASSLTEVPYEQQI.

This clonotype has a single count. V usage is TRBV9 and J usage is TRBJ1-2, with D perhaps matching TRBD1 (5 bases). CDR1 and CDR2 (germline): SGDLS, YYNGEE. There are 16 residues in the CDR3. The V and J ends lost 2 bases and 12 bases respectively, with 26 bases between them. This CDR3 reads CASSVGDGQLVNSHTF. CDR3 in DNA: TGTGCCAGCAGCGTGGGGGACGGCCAGCTCGTAAACAGCCACACCTTC.

In its sample, this clonotype was seen many times. The V call is TRBV19, the J call TRBJ2-3, with D uncertain. The germline V gene has CDR1 LNHDA and CDR2 SQIVND (reference sequence). V shed 3 bases and J shed 0 bases, with 10 bases lying between them. The CDR3 is made up of 15 amino acids. DNA of the CDR3: TGTGCCAGTAGTATCCGAGGATCTAGCACAGATACGCAGTATTTT. It encodes CASSIRGSSTDTQYF.

CDR3 residues: CASRRGEALTGNTIYF. The CDR3 DNA reads as TGTGCCAGCAGGAGGGGGGAAGCTCTGACCGGAAACACCATATATTTT. The chain carries TRBV2 and TRBJ1-3; D perhaps matches TRBD1 (6 bases). The V end lost 6 bases, the J end lost 4 bases, and 19 bases lay between the germline ends. The germline V gene has CDR1 SNHLY and CDR2 FYNNEI. CDR3 length equals 16 residues.

The chain has TRBV7-6 and TRBJ2-2; D perhaps matches TRBD2 (6 bases). V lost 0 bases and J lost 12, with 20 bases in between. Germline V gene data show CDR1 as SGHVS and CDR2 as FNYEAQ. The CDR3 is 16 amino acids. CDR3 amino acids: CASSLAPLATKTQLFF. The CDR3 DNA follows: TGTGCCAGCAGCTTAGCGCCCCTAGCGACCAAGACCCAGCTGTTTTTT.

A remark on this clonotype: In this CDR3 the conserved last residue, phenylalanine or tryptophan, is missing, so a read error is likely. This chain connects TRBV2 to TRBJ1-2; possible D gene TRBD1, 6 bases. Germline values: CDR1 SNHLY, CDR2 FYNNEI. The CDR3 is 15 residues long. Between the trimmed V and J ends, which lost 8 bases and 11 bases, there was a span of 27 bases. The CDR3 DNA reads TGTGCCAGCGGGGACGGGGGCACGGATACCTATTATTACACCCCA. Its translation is CASGDGGTDTYYYTP.

J is TRBJ2-7 and V is TRBV7-9, with D perhaps given as TRBD1 or TRBD2 (5 bases each). Looked up from germline, CDR1 is SEHNR and CDR2 is FQNEAQ (reference sequence). The CDR3 has 15 residues. V was clipped by 5 bases and J by 2 bases, with 16 bases between them. CDR3 sequence (DNA): TGTGCCAGCAGCGATATCCGAGGGACGGCCTACGAGCAGTACTTC. This codes for CASSDIRGTAYEQYF.

On this clonotype itself: As the CDR3 is not closed by the conserved phenylalanine or tryptophan, this likely results from a read error. The chain joins TRBV7-8 to TRBJ2-4; D is uncertain. Germline V gene data show CDR1 as SGHVS and CDR2 as FQNEAQ. The CDR3 has 11 residues. V was clipped by 5 bases and J by 13 bases, with 12 bases between them. The CDR3 coding sequence is TGTGCCAGCAGCGTAGGCAACGGCCAGTACTAC. The encoded protein is CASSVGNGQYY.